One T cell receptor (beta chain) is described in this entry. The data originate from a study of blood T cell repertoires in COVID-19. Study at large: Material from acute and convalescent COVID-19 was sourced from the United States, Italy and Spain. T cells, B-cell-depleted T cells, or PBMCs provided the cDNA or gDNA that served as material.

How the authors handled the data: Cell counts per sample came from amplifying reference gene primers. The data were produced by immunoSEQ multiplex PCR, yet TCRdb's version contains in-frame clones alone and is incomplete. V and J calls and clone size come straight from that table; D and trimming were deduced from the DNA. The repertoire includes a few hundred thousand clones, roughly 88% of them detected once, and over 8% sits in the top ten. Trimming pared 0 bases from V and 4 bases from J, leaving 8 bases between. The CDR3 spans 13 residues. Germline V lookup: CDR1 SGHRS, CDR2 YFSETQ. The specimen was peripheral blood. The TCR sequence derives from a man between 18 and 29 years old with active or convalescent COVID-19. This chain joins TRBV5-1 and TRBJ2-7, with D maybe TRBD2 (5 bases). CDR3 loop: CASSLAWEYEQYF. CDR3 bases: TGCGCCAGCAGCTTGGCCTGGGAGTACGAGCAGTACTTC.